The rows below give T cell receptor beta chains drawn from one sample of a study of cytomegalovirus exposure and HLA in healthy donors. TCRdb's copy holds only in-frame clones and misses some; the assay was immunoSEQ multiplex PCR. The sample lists around 150,000 clones; 55% to 70% were seen once. Sequenced sample: PBMCs. The origin of the receptors is a woman in her 30s in good health and CMV-seropositive. The CDR3 runs from the conserved cysteine through the conserved F or W. Fields, in order: J gene, clone size, V gene, CDR3 length, D gene, CDR3 protein, CDR3 DNA. The D gene is left open where the match is weak. Expanded clones are given a class, and other clones once, few, many or no size at all.

j_call: TRBJ2-3
clone_size: NA
v_call: TRBV7-2
cdr3_length: 19
d_call: TRBD2
cdr3_aa: CASSLVGVAGAASTDTQYF
cdr3_nt: TGTGCCAGCAGCTTAGTCGGGGTAGCGGGAGCGGCTAGCACAGATACGCAGTATTTT

j_call: TRBJ2-7
clone_size: NA
v_call: TRBV5-4
cdr3_length: 15
d_call: NA
cdr3_aa: CASSASIGGTHEQYF
cdr3_nt: TGTGCCAGCAGCGCTTCAATAGGAGGGACCCACGAGCAGTACTTC

j_call: TRBJ2-1
clone_size: NA
v_call: TRBV4-2
cdr3_length: 15
d_call: TRBD2
cdr3_aa: CASSQGLAGGYEQFF
cdr3_nt: TGTGCCAGCAGCCAAGGACTAGCGGGAGGCTATGAACAGTTCTTC

j_call: TRBJ2-3
clone_size: NA
v_call: TRBV2
cdr3_length: 16
d_call: TRBD2
cdr3_aa: CASTSGRNGDPDTQYF
cdr3_nt: TGTGCCAGCACTAGCGGGAGGAACGGGGACCCAGATACGCAGTATTTT

j_call: TRBJ2-5
clone_size: few
v_call: TRBV30
cdr3_length: 14
d_call: NA
cdr3_aa: CAWSGQGGEETQYF
cdr3_nt: TGTGCCTGGAGTGGGCAGGGCGGTGAAGAGACCCAGTACTTC

j_call: TRBJ2-2
clone_size: few
v_call: TRBV7-8
cdr3_length: 15
d_call: TRBD1
cdr3_aa: CASSPGGRPAGELFF
cdr3_nt: TGTGCCAGCAGCCCAGGGGGAAGGCCCGCCGGGGAGCTGTTTTTT

j_call: TRBJ2-1
clone_size: NA
v_call: TRBV15
cdr3_length: 17
d_call: TRBD2
cdr3_aa: CATSGSAGAPWNNEQFF
cdr3_nt: TGTGCCACCAGCGGCTCAGCGGGGGCCCCATGGAACAATGAGCAGTTCTTC

j_call: TRBJ2-7
clone_size: few
v_call: TRBV5-1
cdr3_length: 15
d_call: NA
cdr3_aa: CASSSSGRNTYEQYF
cdr3_nt: TGCGCCAGCAGCTCGTCGGGAAGGAATACCTACGAGCAGTACTTC

j_call: TRBJ1-1
clone_size: NA
v_call: TRBV9
cdr3_length: 16
d_call: NA
cdr3_aa: CASSKGGAQGNTEAFF
cdr3_nt: TGTGCCAGCAGCAAAGGGGGGGCCCAAGGGAACACTGAAGCTTTCTTT

j_call: TRBJ2-3
clone_size: NA
v_call: TRBV28
cdr3_length: 15
d_call: NA
cdr3_aa: CASRPGLRWEDTQYF
cdr3_nt: TGTGCCAGCAGACCTGGGCTTAGGTGGGAGGATACGCAGTATTTT

j_call: TRBJ2-1
clone_size: NA
v_call: TRBV11-3
cdr3_length: 16
d_call: NA
cdr3_aa: CASSLDSTTHRREQFF
cdr3_nt: TGTGCCAGCAGCTTAGATTCGACTACCCACCGTAGGGAGCAGTTCTTC

j_call: TRBJ1-2
clone_size: few
v_call: TRBV19
cdr3_length: 14
d_call: TRBD1
cdr3_aa: CASHGQDDSYGYTF
cdr3_nt: TGTGCCAGCCATGGACAGGACGATTCCTATGGCTACACCTTC

j_call: TRBJ1-1
clone_size: NA
v_call: TRBV27
cdr3_length: 16
d_call: NA
cdr3_aa: CASSLLPGRMNTEAFF
cdr3_nt: TGTGCCAGCAGTTTATTGCCAGGTCGCATGAACACTGAAGCTTTCTTT

j_call: TRBJ1-1
clone_size: once
v_call: TRBV2
cdr3_length: 13
d_call: NA
cdr3_aa: CTANRDTNTEAFF
cdr3_nt: TGTACCGCTAACCGGGACACTAACACTGAAGCTTTCTTT

j_call: TRBJ1-2
clone_size: NA
v_call: TRBV5-1
cdr3_length: 15
d_call: TRBD1
cdr3_aa: CASSSGQGTGYGYTF
cdr3_nt: TGCGCCAGCAGCTCAGGACAGGGAACGGGCTATGGCTACACCTTC

j_call: TRBJ1-5
clone_size: NA
v_call: TRBV15
cdr3_length: 15
d_call: NA
cdr3_aa: CATSRSVSNNQPQHF
cdr3_nt: TGTGCCACCAGCAGGTCCGTGAGTAACAATCAGCCCCAGCATTTT

j_call: TRBJ2-5
clone_size: NA
v_call: TRBV7-2
cdr3_length: 17
d_call: TRBD2
cdr3_aa: CASSQGGSGGRGRTQYF
cdr3_nt: TGTGCCAGCAGTCAGGGGGGTAGCGGGGGGCGGGGAAGGACCCAGTACTTC

j_call: TRBJ2-7
clone_size: NA
v_call: TRBV11-2
cdr3_length: 17
d_call: NA
cdr3_aa: CASSLVGIGWETYEQYF
cdr3_nt: TGTGCCAGCAGCTTAGTCGGCATTGGGTGGGAGACCTACGAGCAGTACTTC

j_call: TRBJ2-7
clone_size: NA
v_call: TRBV9
cdr3_length: 15
d_call: NA
cdr3_aa: CASSVSTGTLYEQYF
cdr3_nt: TGTGCCAGCAGCGTATCCACAGGTACCTTATACGAGCAGTACTTC

j_call: TRBJ2-3
clone_size: few
v_call: TRBV7-2
cdr3_length: 14
d_call: TRBD2
cdr3_aa: CASSLETSGGSQYF
cdr3_nt: TGTGCCAGCAGCTTAGAGACTAGCGGGGGCTCGCAGTATTTT

j_call: TRBJ2-6
clone_size: once
v_call: TRBV7-9
cdr3_length: 15
d_call: NA
cdr3_aa: CAIGQGFSGANVLTF
cdr3_nt: TGTGCCATCGGGCAGGGATTTTCTGGGGCCAACGTCCTGACTTTC

j_call: TRBJ1-6
clone_size: NA
v_call: TRBV7-9
cdr3_length: 14
d_call: NA
cdr3_aa: CASSLVQENSPLHF
cdr3_nt: TGTGCCAGCAGCTTAGTCCAGGAAAATTCACCCCTCCACTTT

j_call: TRBJ2-7
clone_size: NA
v_call: TRBV29-1
cdr3_length: 12
d_call: NA
cdr3_aa: CSVVSSSYEQYF
cdr3_nt: TGCAGCGTTGTTTCCAGCTCCTACGAGCAGTACTTC

j_call: TRBJ1-5
clone_size: NA
v_call: TRBV29-1
cdr3_length: 15
d_call: TRBD1
cdr3_aa: CSVRLQGDSNQPQHF
cdr3_nt: TGCAGCGTACGATTACAGGGGGATAGCAATCAGCCCCAGCATTTT

j_call: TRBJ2-7
clone_size: NA
v_call: TRBV10-2
cdr3_length: 14
d_call: TRBD1
cdr3_aa: CASRVTGLQGEQYF
cdr3_nt: TGCGCCAGCAGGGTGACAGGGTTACAAGGCGAGCAGTACTTC

j_call: TRBJ2-3
clone_size: few
v_call: TRBV7-3
cdr3_length: 16
d_call: NA
cdr3_aa: CASSTGTSRDTDTQYF
cdr3_nt: TGTGCCAGCAGCACTGGGACTTCCCGGGACACAGATACGCAGTATTTT

j_call: TRBJ2-7
clone_size: once
v_call: TRBV7-8
cdr3_length: 14
d_call: NA
cdr3_aa: CASSLIALPHEQYF
cdr3_nt: TGTGCCAGCAGCTTAATAGCCCTACCCCACGAGCAGTACTTC

j_call: TRBJ1-3
clone_size: NA
v_call: TRBV4-2
cdr3_length: 15
d_call: NA
cdr3_aa: CASSLDLKPGNTIYF
cdr3_nt: TGTGCCAGCAGTCTAGACCTCAAACCTGGAAACACCATATATTTT

j_call: TRBJ1-2
clone_size: NA
v_call: TRBV27
cdr3_length: 15
d_call: NA
cdr3_aa: CASSRTASSLYGYTF
cdr3_nt: TGTGCCAGCAGCCGGACAGCATCTTCTCTGTATGGCTACACCTTC

j_call: TRBJ1-2
clone_size: NA
v_call: TRBV5-1
cdr3_length: 16
d_call: TRBD1
cdr3_aa: CASSFKETGGASGYTF
cdr3_nt: TGCGCCAGCAGCTTTAAGGAGACAGGGGGCGCTTCTGGCTACACCTTC

j_call: TRBJ2-3
clone_size: NA
v_call: TRBV5-6
cdr3_length: 16
d_call: NA
cdr3_aa: CASSLEGSGPTDTQYF
cdr3_nt: TGTGCCAGCAGCTTGGAAGGTAGCGGACCCACAGATACGCAGTATTTT

j_call: TRBJ2-2
clone_size: NA
v_call: TRBV5-1
cdr3_length: 14
d_call: NA
cdr3_aa: CASSLRLNTGELFF
cdr3_nt: TGCGCCAGCAGCTTACGACTGAACACCGGGGAGCTGTTTTTT

j_call: TRBJ2-7
clone_size: NA
v_call: TRBV19
cdr3_length: 15
d_call: TRBD1
cdr3_aa: CASSIGGTGIYEQYF
cdr3_nt: TGTGCCAGTAGTATAGGCGGGACAGGGATCTACGAGCAGTACTTC

j_call: TRBJ1-3
clone_size: once
v_call: TRBV5-4
cdr3_length: 16
d_call: TRBD1
cdr3_aa: CASSPFIGQAPGTIYF
cdr3_nt: TGTGCCAGCAGCCCTTTTATAGGACAGGCCCCTGGTACCATATATTTT

j_call: TRBJ2-3
clone_size: few
v_call: TRBV4-1
cdr3_length: 15
d_call: NA
cdr3_aa: CASSQGRTYTDTQYF
cdr3_nt: TGCGCCAGCAGCCAAGGGCGGACATACACAGATACGCAGTATTTT

j_call: TRBJ2-7
clone_size: few
v_call: TRBV4-1
cdr3_length: 17
d_call: TRBD2
cdr3_aa: CASSQNPVAGPSYEQYF
cdr3_nt: TGCGCCAGCAGCCAAAACCCCGTAGCGGGACCTTCCTACGAGCAGTACTTC

j_call: TRBJ2-7
clone_size: NA
v_call: TRBV29-1
cdr3_length: 14
d_call: TRBD1
cdr3_aa: CSAAPGTGMGEQYF
cdr3_nt: TGCAGCGCTGCCCCCGGGACAGGGATGGGCGAGCAGTACTTC

j_call: TRBJ1-4
clone_size: NA
v_call: TRBV6-6
cdr3_length: 14
d_call: NA
cdr3_aa: CASSYRVTDEKLFF
cdr3_nt: TGTGCCAGCAGTTACAGAGTAACGGATGAAAAACTGTTTTTT

j_call: TRBJ2-7
clone_size: NA
v_call: TRBV5-1
cdr3_length: 13
d_call: NA
cdr3_aa: CASSLVRTDPQYF
cdr3_nt: TGCGCCAGCAGCTTGGTTCGGACAGACCCACAGTACTTC

j_call: TRBJ1-2
clone_size: few
v_call: TRBV5-6
cdr3_length: 15
d_call: NA
cdr3_aa: CASSLEGSPNYGYTF
cdr3_nt: TGTGCCAGCAGCTTAGAGGGCAGCCCTAACTATGGCTACACCTTC

j_call: TRBJ1-5
clone_size: few
v_call: TRBV28
cdr3_length: 15
d_call: NA
cdr3_aa: CATLTRARSNQPQHF
cdr3_nt: TGTGCCACCCTAACCAGGGCACGTAGCAATCAGCCCCAGCATTTT

j_call: TRBJ2-1
clone_size: NA
v_call: TRBV2
cdr3_length: 14
d_call: TRBD2
cdr3_aa: CASNPGLADNEQFF
cdr3_nt: TGTGCCAGCAATCCCGGACTAGCGGACAATGAGCAGTTCTTC

j_call: TRBJ2-3
clone_size: NA
v_call: TRBV7-6
cdr3_length: 17
d_call: TRBD2
cdr3_aa: CASTPDWREGLTDTQYF
cdr3_nt: TGTGCCAGCACCCCCGATTGGCGGGAGGGCCTAACAGATACGCAGTATTTT

j_call: TRBJ2-2
clone_size: NA
v_call: TRBV7-2
cdr3_length: 13
d_call: NA
cdr3_aa: CASSFRGAGELFF
cdr3_nt: TGTGCCAGCAGCTTCAGGGGCGCCGGGGAGCTGTTTTTT

j_call: TRBJ1-3
clone_size: few
v_call: TRBV10-1
cdr3_length: 16
d_call: NA
cdr3_aa: CASSNARIYSGNTIYF
cdr3_nt: TGCGCCAGCAGTAACGCTAGAATTTACTCTGGAAACACCATATATTTT

j_call: TRBJ1-4
clone_size: NA
v_call: TRBV27
cdr3_length: 16
d_call: TRBD1
cdr3_aa: CASSFGWGQGSEKLFF
cdr3_nt: TGTGCCAGCAGTTTTGGGTGGGGACAGGGGTCTGAAAAACTGTTTTTT

j_call: TRBJ1-5
clone_size: NA
v_call: TRBV4-2
cdr3_length: 12
d_call: NA
cdr3_aa: CASSQFGQPQHF
cdr3_nt: TGTGCCAGCAGCCAATTCGGGCAGCCCCAGCATTTT

j_call: TRBJ2-1
clone_size: NA
v_call: TRBV29-1
cdr3_length: 11
d_call: NA
cdr3_aa: CSVGYRAAQFF
cdr3_nt: TGCAGCGTTGGCTACAGGGCGGCCCAGTTCTTC

j_call: TRBJ1-1
clone_size: NA
v_call: TRBV5-1
cdr3_length: 15
d_call: TRBD1
cdr3_aa: CASSLEGDRNTEAFF
cdr3_nt: TGCGCCAGCAGCTTGGAGGGGGACAGAAACACTGAAGCTTTCTTT

j_call: TRBJ1-1
clone_size: NA
v_call: TRBV2
cdr3_length: 13
d_call: TRBD1
cdr3_aa: CASGGQGNTEAFF
cdr3_nt: TGTGCCAGCGGCGGACAGGGAAACACTGAAGCTTTCTTT

j_call: TRBJ1-6
clone_size: NA
v_call: TRBV27
cdr3_length: 13
d_call: NA
cdr3_aa: CASTYSYNSPLHF
cdr3_nt: TGTGCCAGTACATACTCCTATAATTCACCCCTCCACTTT